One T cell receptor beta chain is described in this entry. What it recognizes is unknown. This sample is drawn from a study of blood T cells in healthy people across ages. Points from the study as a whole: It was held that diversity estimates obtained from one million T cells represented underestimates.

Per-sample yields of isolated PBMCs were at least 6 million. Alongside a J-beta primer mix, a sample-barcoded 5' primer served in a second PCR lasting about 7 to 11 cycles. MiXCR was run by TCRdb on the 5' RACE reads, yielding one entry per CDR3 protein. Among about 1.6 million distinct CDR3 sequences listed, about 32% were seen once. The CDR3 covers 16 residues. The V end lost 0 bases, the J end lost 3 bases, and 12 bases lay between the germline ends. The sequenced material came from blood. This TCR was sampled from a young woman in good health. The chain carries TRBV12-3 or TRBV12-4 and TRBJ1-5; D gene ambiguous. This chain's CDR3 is CASSLAEVTINQPQHF. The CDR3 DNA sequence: TGTGCCAGCAGTTTAGCAGAGGTTACCATCAATCAGCCCCAGCATTTT.